What follows is one TCR beta chain and its context. This specimen comes from a study of blood T cell repertoires in COVID-19. Study overall: Both acute and convalescent COVID-19 samples were obtained from the United States, Italy and Spain. PBMCs, B-cell-depleted T cells, or T cells were the source of the cDNA or gDNA that made up the material.

As processed by the authors: Estimated nucleated cell counts came from reference gene primer amplification. Sequencing was performed with immunoSEQ multiplex PCR; in TCRdb, only in-frame clones are kept and a portion is missing. Clone size and the V and J calls come from that table; the DNA yielded D and trimming. The sample records around 120,000 clones, around 86% being singletons. This TCR derives from a woman between 65 and 79 years old with acute or convalescent COVID-19. Input material: peripheral blood.

CDR3 loop: CASSLGLGGGPHNEQFF. Written as DNA, the CDR3 is TGCGCCAGCAGCTTGGGCTTAGGGGGGGGGCCCCACAATGAGCAGTTCTTC. This rearrangement joins TRBV5-1 to TRBJ2-1; D perhaps matches TRBD2 (7 bases). The germline V gene encodes CDR1 SGHRS and CDR2 YFSETQ. The length of the CDR3 is 17 residues. V was cut by 0 bases and J by 5 bases, with 18 bases left in between.